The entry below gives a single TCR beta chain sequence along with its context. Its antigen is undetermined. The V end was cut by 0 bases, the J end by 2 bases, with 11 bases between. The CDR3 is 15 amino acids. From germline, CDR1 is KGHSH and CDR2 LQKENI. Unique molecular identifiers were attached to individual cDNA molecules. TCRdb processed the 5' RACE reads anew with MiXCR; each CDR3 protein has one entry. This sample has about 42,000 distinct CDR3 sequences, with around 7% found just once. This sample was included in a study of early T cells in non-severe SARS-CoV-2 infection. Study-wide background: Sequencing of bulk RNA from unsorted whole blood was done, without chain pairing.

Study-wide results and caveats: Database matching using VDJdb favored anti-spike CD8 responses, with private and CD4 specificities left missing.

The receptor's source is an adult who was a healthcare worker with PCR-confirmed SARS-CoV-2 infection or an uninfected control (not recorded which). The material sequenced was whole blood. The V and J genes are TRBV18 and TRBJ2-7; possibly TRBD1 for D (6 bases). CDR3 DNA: TGTGCCAGCTCACCACCGGGGGCAGGGGCCTACGAGCAGTACTTC. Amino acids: CASSPPGAGAYEQYF. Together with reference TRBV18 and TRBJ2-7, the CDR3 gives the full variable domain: NAGVMQNPRHLVRRRGQEARLRCSPMKGHSHVYWYRQLPEEGLKFMVYLQKENIIDESGMPKERFSAEFPKEGPSILRIQQVVRGDSAAYFCASSPPGAGAYEQYFGPGTRLTVT.